These 6 T cell receptor beta chains originate from one sample sequenced in a study of cytomegalovirus exposure and HLA in healthy donors. Method: immunoSEQ multiplex PCR; TCRdb's copy keeps in-frame clones and lacks some. The sample comprises approximately 300,000 clones, roughly nine tenths of which are singletons, and over 1% rests with the top ten. Material: PBMCs. The receptors were sampled from a woman aged 25 to 45 in good health and CMV-seropositive.

The rearrangement links TRBV9 to TRBJ2-3; 9 bases fit TRBD2. Losses at the gene ends were 3 bases for V and 2 bases for J; bases not matched to a gene: 7. This CDR3 region has 16 residues. Germline values: CDR1 SGDLS, CDR2 YYNGEE. The CDR3 is CASSASSGGYTDTQYF. The CDR3 nucleotides read TGTGCCAGCAGCGCGAGTAGCGGGGGATACACAGATACGCAGTATTTT.

DNA for the CDR3: TGTGCCACCAGCAGAGGGATACCTCGATCCCAAGAGACCCAGTACTTC. Its protein product is CATSRGIPRSQETQYF. The chain employs TRBV15 and TRBJ2-5; no firm D call. Trimming shortened V by 1 base and J by 1 base, and 13 bases separated the two germline ends. Germline V CDR1 and CDR2: LNHNV, YYDKDF (reference sequence). CDR3 length: 16 amino acids.

This clone was seen just once. The chain combines TRBV28 with TRBJ1-2; tentatively, D is TRBD1 (6 bases). Trimming left V 6 bases short and J 1 base short, with 6 bases between. Germline V gene lookup returns CDR1 MDHEN and CDR2 SYDVKM. The CDR3 extends over 12 amino acids. The CDR3 here is CASRDSNYGYTF. CDR3 sequence (DNA): TGTGCCAGCAGGGACAGTAACTATGGCTACACCTTC.

DNA for the CDR3: TGTGCCACCAGCCAACAGGGGTCGGCTAATGAAAAACTGTTTTTT. Translating gives CATSQQGSANEKLFF. J is TRBJ1-4 and V is TRBV15, with TRBD1 matching over 7 bases. Germline-derived CDR1 and CDR2 are LNHNV and YYDKDF (reference sequence). Trimming cost V 5 bases and J 3 bases; bases outside gene matches: 6. The CDR3 sequence is 15 residues long.

V usage is TRBV27 and J usage is TRBJ2-3; 13 bases are shared with TRBD2. This CDR3 has 16 residues. The V gene's germline CDR1 is MNHEY and CDR2 SMNVEV (reference sequence). Losses at the gene ends were 5 bases for V and 2 bases for J; bases not matched to a gene: 4. In nucleotides, the CDR3 is TGTGCCAGCAGTCAGGGACTAGCGGGACACACAGATACGCAGTATTTT. Amino acids: CASSQGLAGHTDTQYF.

The chain couples TRBV7-9 to TRBJ2-1; TRBD1 agrees at 8 bases. The CDR3 has 16 residues. Germline CDR1 and CDR2: SEHNR and FQNEAQ (reference sequence). Germline trimming cut 4 bases from V and 2 bases from J; bases unmatched to any gene: 7. CDR3 residues: CASSSGTGKTYNEQFF. The CDR3 DNA is TGTGCCAGCAGCTCAGGGACAGGTAAAACCTACAATGAGCAGTTCTTC.